This T cell receptor (beta chain) appears in the sequencing data of a study of somatic mutations in cytotoxic T cells in rheumatoid arthritis. Study details: Collection of patient blood (about 28 ml EDTA) took place right after diagnosis, before any treatment.

V shed 8 bases and J 7 bases; nucleotides not matched to a gene: 13. Per the germline V gene, CDR1 is LNHDA and CDR2 is SQIVND (reference sequence). This CDR3 comprises 15 residues. Whole-study findings and limits: Among patients with rheumatoid arthritis, but not healthy controls, CD8+ clonality increased with age. A significant difference in CD8+ T-cell clonality was not found between rheumatoid arthritis patients and age-matched healthy controls.

As regards this clone: Its target is not known.

Profiled with immunoSEQ multiplex PCR; TCRdb holds only in-frame clones, not every one. The sample has thousands of clones; around 90% are singletons. The source is a man aged 40-50 years with rheumatoid arthritis. Specimen: CD8+ T cells sorted from blood. V gene TRBV19 combines with J gene TRBJ1-2, with 10 nucleotides matching TRBD1. CDR3 sequence: CASGDRGLLLSGYTF. In nucleotides, the CDR3 is TGTGCCAGTGGTGACAGGGGGCTCCTTTTATCTGGCTACACCTTC.